This T cell receptor (beta chain) was identified in a study of OX40 agonist ivuxolimab in advanced cancers. Study-wide findings and caveats: Among the lowest peripheral clonal expansion occurred in 0.1-3.0 mg/kg partial responders.

Worth noting for this clone: Its cognate antigen is unknown.

Clones were sequenced by immunoSEQ multiplex PCR, and TCRdb holds only the in-frame ones, with some missing. The sample holds 55,000 to 70,000 clones, approximately 86% seen once. CDR1 and CDR2 (germline): MNHEY, SVGAGI. This CDR3 is 15 amino acids long. The J segment lost 4 bases and the V segment lost 6 bases, leaving 8 bases of the junction unmatched. This specimen consisted of CD4+ or CD8+ T cells sorted from blood, obtained in a trial of the OX40 agonist ivuxolimab. V and J are TRBV6-5 and TRBJ1-1; 10 bases line up with TRBD1. This receptor was identified in an adult with an advanced solid tumor such as melanoma, head and neck, liver or kidney cancer. CDR3 sequence (DNA): TGTGCCAGCAGGTTCGGAGGACAGGGGGTCACTGAAGCTTTCTTT. Its translation is CASRFGGQGVTEAFF.